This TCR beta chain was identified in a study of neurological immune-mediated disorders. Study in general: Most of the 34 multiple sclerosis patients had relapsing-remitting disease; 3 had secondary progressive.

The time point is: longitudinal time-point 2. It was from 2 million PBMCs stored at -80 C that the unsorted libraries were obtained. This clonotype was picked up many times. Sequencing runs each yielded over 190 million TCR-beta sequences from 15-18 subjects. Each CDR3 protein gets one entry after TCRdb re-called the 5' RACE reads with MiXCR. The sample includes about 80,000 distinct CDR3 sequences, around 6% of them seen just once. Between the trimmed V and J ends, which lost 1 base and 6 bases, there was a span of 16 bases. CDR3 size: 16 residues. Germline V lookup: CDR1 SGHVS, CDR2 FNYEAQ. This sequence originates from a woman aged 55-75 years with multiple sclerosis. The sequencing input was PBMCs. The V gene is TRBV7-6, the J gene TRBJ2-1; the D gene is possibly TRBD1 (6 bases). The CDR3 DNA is TGTGCCAGCAGCTTAGGGGCAGGGGAAGGACCCAATGAGCAGTTCTTC. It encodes CASSLGAGEGPNEQFF.